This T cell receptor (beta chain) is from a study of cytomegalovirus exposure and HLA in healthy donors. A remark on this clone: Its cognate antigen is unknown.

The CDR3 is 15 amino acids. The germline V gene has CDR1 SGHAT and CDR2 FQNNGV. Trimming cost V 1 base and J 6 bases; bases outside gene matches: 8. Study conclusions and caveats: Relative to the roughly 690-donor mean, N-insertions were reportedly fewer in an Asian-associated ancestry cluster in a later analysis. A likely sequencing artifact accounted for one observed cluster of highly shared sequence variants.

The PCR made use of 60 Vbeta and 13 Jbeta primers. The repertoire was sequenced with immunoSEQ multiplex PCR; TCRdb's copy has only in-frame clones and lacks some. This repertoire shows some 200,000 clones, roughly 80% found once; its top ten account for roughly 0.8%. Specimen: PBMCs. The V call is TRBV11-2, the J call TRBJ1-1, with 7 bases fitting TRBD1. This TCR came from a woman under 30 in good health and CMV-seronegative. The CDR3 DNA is TGTGCCAGCAGCTTAGCCCGACAGGGCGTGCCTGAAGCTTTCTTT. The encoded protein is CASSLARQGVPEAFF.